This passage covers 19 T cell receptor beta chains from one sample sequenced in a study of T cell repertoires in cytomegalovirus infection. Via MiXCR, TCRdb re-called the reads, giving one row per CDR3 protein. The sample yields about 490,000 distinct CDR3 sequences, around 27% seen once. Material for sequencing was PBMCs. All receptors derive from a human donor in good health (CMV status not recorded). Some clones in this sample may be carry-over from other donors' samples.

The genes are TRBV24-1 and TRBJ2-1, with 13 positions matching TRBD2. The CDR3 length is 17 residues. The ends lost 3 bases at V and 7 bases at J; junction bases unmatched: 8. Germline CDR1 reads KGHDR; CDR2 reads SFDVKD. The CDR3: CATSDPTTSGRHNEQFF. The CDR3 DNA reads TGTGCCACCAGTGATCCCACGACTAGCGGGAGGCATAATGAGCAGTTCTTC.

This chain links TRBV5-1 with TRBJ2-5, with D possibly matching TRBD1 (6 bases). Trimming took 1 base from V and 4 from J, leaving 8 bases between them. The CDR3 is made up of 13 amino acids. The V gene's germline CDR1 is SGHRS and CDR2 YFSETQ. CDR3 amino acids: CASSLPGVETQYF. CDR3 sequence (DNA): TGCGCCAGCAGCTTGCCAGGGGTAGAGACCCAGTACTTC.

This clonotype was found many times. The gene calls are TRBV11-1 and TRBJ2-2; 10 bases are a match to TRBD1. This CDR3 has 16 residues. The ends lost 5 bases at V and 0 bases at J; junction bases unmatched: 3. The germline gives CDR1 SGHAT, CDR2 FQDESV (reference sequence). The CDR3 is CASSPGQGANTGELFF. DNA of the CDR3: TGTGCCAGCAGCCCCGGACAGGGGGCGAACACCGGGGAGCTGTTTTTT.

A few counts support this clonotype. At one boundary the junction diverges from the germline segment, which might be a read error. The chain has TRBV6-2 or TRBV6-3 and TRBJ2-7, with D possibly being TRBD2 (6 bases). The length of the CDR3 is 11 residues. Germline CDR1 and CDR2: MNHEY and SVGEGT. The CDR3 protein is CASSHRDSPHF. The CDR3 coding sequence is TGTGCCAGCAGTCACCGGGACTCCCCTCACTTC.

This clonotype was recorded a few times. At one end, the junction sequence differs from germline, possibly due to a read error. The chain joins TRBV7-7 to TRBJ2-5; D may be TRBD1 or TRBD2 (5 bases each). The CDR3 extends over 14 amino acids. Germline assignment: CDR1 SSHAT and CDR2 FNYEAQ (reference sequence). The DNA for the CDR3 is TGTGCTAGCAGCGCGGACAACCCTGGGGGGACCCAGTACTTC. The encoded protein is CASSADNPGGTQYF.

The chain joins TRBV20-1 to TRBJ2-4, with D possibly being TRBD1 (5 bases). The CDR3 has 15 amino acids. V was clipped by 0 bases and J by 6 bases, with 15 bases between them. Germline V lookup: CDR1 DFQATT, CDR2 SNEGSKA (reference sequence). In DNA, the CDR3 is TGCAGTGCTAGAGATAACCAGGGATCGGGAAACATTCAGTACTTC. It is translated as CSARDNQGSGNIQYF.

This clonotype was detected a few times. The chain joins TRBV10-3 to TRBJ2-2; TRBD2 matches at 7 bases. The CDR3 loop spans 16 amino acids. The junction had 8 bases not matched to a gene; V was cut back by 1 base and J by 6 bases. Germline-derived CDR1 and CDR2 are ENHRY and SYGVKD. Here the CDR3 DNA reads TGTGCCATCAGTGAGTTGGGGCGGGAGTACGCCGGGGAGCTGTTTTTT. It specifies CAISELGREYAGELFF.

At least ten counts were recorded for this clonotype. The chain links TRBV7-2 to TRBJ1-6, with D possibly being TRBD1 (5 bases). CDR1 is SGHTA, CDR2 FQGNSA, per germline. V was cut by 1 base and J by 6 bases, with 19 bases left in between. The CDR3 is made up of 18 amino acids. CDR3 in DNA: TGTGCCAGCAGCTTAGGTTTACGGGGGGAACAGACTAATTCACCCCTCCACTTT. Translation gives CASSLGLRGEQTNSPLHF.

The chain links TRBV20-1 to TRBJ1-6; the D is unclear. The CDR3 spans 14 residues. Germline V gives CDR1 DFQATT, CDR2 SNEGSKA (reference sequence). Trimming left V 0 bases short and J 4 bases short, with 7 bases between. DNA for the CDR3: TGCAGTGCTAGAGAACAAGGGTATAATTCACCCCTCCACTTT. It is translated as CSAREQGYNSPLHF.

This clonotype appeared a few times. The genes are TRBV6-1 and TRBJ2-4, with 9 bases fitting TRBD1. This CDR3 has 18 amino acids. The junction had 12 bases not matched to a gene; V was cut back by 3 bases and J by 3 bases. The germline V gene encodes CDR1 MNHNS and CDR2 SASEGT. The CDR3 reads CASSEVVGTGTGKNIQYF. DNA of the CDR3: TGTGCCAGCAGTGAGGTGGTTGGGACAGGGACGGGCAAAAACATTCAGTACTTC.

The chain employs TRBV19 and TRBJ2-2, with 9 bases fitting TRBD1. In germline, CDR1 is LNHDA, CDR2 SQIVND (reference sequence). The CDR3 spans 15 residues. The junction had 5 bases not matched to a gene; V was cut back by 5 bases and J by 4 bases. CDR3 nucleotide sequence: TGTGCCAGTAGTGGCCGGGACAGGGCCACCGGGGAGCTGTTTTTT. Its translation: CASSGRDRATGELFF.

This clonotype was picked up a small number of times. The V and J genes are TRBV10-3 and TRBJ2-6; unclear D gene. The CDR3 runs to 14 residues. Germline loops: CDR1 ENHRY, CDR2 SYGVKD. V was pared by 8 bases and J by 2 bases, with 10 bases between. The CDR3 loop is CAIGKATGANVLTF. DNA of the CDR3: TGTGCCATCGGGAAGGCTACTGGGGCCAACGTCCTGACTTTC.

The CDR3 here is CASSRTVGREGTQYF. In DNA, the CDR3 is TGTGCCAGCAGTCGGACCGTGGGGCGGGAAGGGACCCAGTACTTC. This rearrangement joins TRBV6-2 or TRBV6-3 to TRBJ2-5, with a tentative D call TRBD2 (6 bases). Per the germline V gene, CDR1 is MNHEY and CDR2 is SVGEGT. The V end was cut by 5 bases, the J end by 7 bases, with 20 bases between. This CDR3 is built from 15 residues.

The rearrangement uses TRBV6-6 and TRBJ1-2; D is unclear. V lost 0 bases and J 1 base, leaving 6 bases between the germline ends. Germline V lookup: CDR1 MNHNY, CDR2 SVGAGI (reference sequence). CDR3 size: 14 residues. The CDR3 DNA is TGTGCCAGCAGTTACTCGAGAGTTAACTATGGCTACACCTTC. Translated: CASSYSRVNYGYTF.

This clonotype was recorded a few times. This sequence joins TRBV4-1 and TRBJ2-1; D remains unclear. V was trimmed by 8 bases and J by 5 bases, leaving 4 bases between them. In germline, CDR1 is MGHRA, CDR2 YSYEKL. CDR3 length: 10 amino acids. Here the CDR3 reads CASANNEQFF. The CDR3 DNA sequence: TGCGCCAGCGCCAACAATGAGCAGTTCTTC.

The sample holds many counts of this clonotype. V and J are TRBV7-9 and TRBJ1-6; D call uncertain. Germline CDR1 reads SEHNR; CDR2 reads FQNEAQ (reference sequence). The CDR3 runs 12 residues. V lost 2 bases, J lost 9 bases, and 5 bases lay in between. The CDR3 DNA reads as TGTGCCAGCAGCTTAATGGGTTCACCCCTCCACTTT. Encoded protein: CASSLMGSPLHF.

V usage is TRBV19 and J usage is TRBJ2-1, with 8 positions matching TRBD2. Germline loops: CDR1 LNHDA, CDR2 SQIVND (reference sequence). The CDR3 runs to 15 residues. With V trimmed by 4 bases and J by 8 bases, 10 bases remained unmatched. CDR3 sequence reads: CASSTPSGSKYEQFF. The DNA of the CDR3 is TGTGCCAGTAGTACTCCCAGCGGGAGTAAGTATGAGCAGTTCTTC.

The chain is built from TRBV7-2 and TRBJ2-2; 8 bases match TRBD1. The CDR3 has 14 amino acids. CDR1 is SGHTA, CDR2 FQGNSA, per germline. V lost 6 bases, J lost 3 bases, and 3 bases stayed unmatched. The CDR3 bases are TGTGCCAGCAGGAAGGACAGGGACACCGGGGAGCTGTTTTTT. Its protein is CASRKDRDTGELFF.

In this sample, this clonotype turned up a few times. This chain connects TRBV12-3 or TRBV12-4 to TRBJ2-7; the match to TRBD2 covers 12 bases. The V and J ends lost 3 bases and 2 bases, in that order; junction bases with no gene match: 8. The CDR3 covers 17 residues. The CDR3 DNA reads as TGTGCCAGCAGTTTTGCGACTAGCGGGAGAATCACCTACGAGCAGTACTTC. Protein sequence: CASSFATSGRITYEQYF.